The rows below give T cell receptor beta chains drawn from one sample of a study of blood T cell repertoires in COVID-19. This table comes from immunoSEQ multiplex PCR, and its TCRdb copy is limited to in-frame clones, with some not included. The sample carries 150,000 to 200,000 clones, approximately 90% recorded once. The specimen sequenced was peripheral blood. The receptors come from a man in his sixties with acute or convalescent COVID-19. The CDR3 runs from the conserved cysteine through the conserved F or W. Fields, in order: D gene, clone size, V gene, J gene, CDR3 DNA, CDR3 protein. The D gene is left open where the match is weak. A clone size is listed for some rows: how often the clone was seen (once, few, many), or a class if it is expanded.

>.|once|TRBV5-4|TRBJ1-2
TGTGCCAGCAGCCCCCCAGGCGATTATGGCTACACCTTC
CASSPPGDYGYTF
>.|.|TRBV2|TRBJ1-6
TGTGCCAGCAGTGAACAGGGAAATTCTAATTCACCCCTCCACTTT
CASSEQGNSNSPLHF
>.|once|TRBV19|TRBJ1-5
TGTGCCAGTAGTATACTCAGGGGAGAACAGCCCCAGCATTTT
CASSILRGEQPQHF
>TRBD1|.|TRBV6-5|TRBJ2-5
TGTGCCAGCACCCTACAGGGGGCTGGAGGAGAGACCCAGTACTTC
CASTLQGAGGETQYF
>TRBD1|.|TRBV20-1|TRBJ1-2
TGCAGTGCTCGTGGGACAGGTGACGGTTTGGGCTACACCTTC
CSARGTGDGLGYTF
>TRBD1|.|TRBV7-3|TRBJ1-3
TGTGCCAGCAGCCAAAACAGGGGTAACACCATATATTTT
CASSQNRGNTIYF
>TRBD1|.|TRBV19|TRBJ1-5
TGTGCCAGTAGTATTTCTCTAACGAGAACAGGGGATCAGCCCCAGCATTTT
CASSISLTRTGDQPQHF
>.|.|TRBV3-1/TRBV3-2|TRBJ1-2
TGTGCCAGCAGCCAAGATGAACAGCTCTATGGCTACACCTTC
CASSQDEQLYGYTF
>.|.|TRBV18|TRBJ1-6
TGTGCCAGCTCCCAGGGAGGGACGAACGACTATAATTCACCCCTCCACTTT
CASSQGGTNDYNSPLHF
>TRBD1|.|TRBV5-1|TRBJ2-3
TGCGCCAGCAGCGCCCCGTGGGACAGGTCCAGGGGTACGCAGTATTTT
CASSAPWDRSRGTQYF
>TRBD1|.|TRBV7-9|TRBJ2-7
TGTGCCAGCAGCTCGGGACAGGTAGCCTACGAGCAGTACTTC
CASSSGQVAYEQYF
>TRBD1|.|TRBV27|TRBJ1-1
TGTGCCAGCAGTTTAAGGACAGGAGCTGAAGCTTTCTTT
CASSLRTGAEAFF